Presented here are 14 T cell receptor beta chains from one specimen sequenced in a study of sequential checkpoint blockade in melanoma. The treatment was: randomized to nivolumab then ipilimumab (arm A) or the reverse (arm B). The data were produced by immunoSEQ multiplex PCR, yet TCRdb's version contains in-frame clones alone and is incomplete. The sample includes 9,500 to 15,000 clones, nearly 80% of them seen just once. Source: CD8+ T cells sorted from blood (inferred from file names), taken from a patient given nivolumab and ipilimumab in sequence. These receptors came from a human donor with melanoma.

This rearrangement joins TRBV6-5 to TRBJ1-2; tentative D call: TRBD1 (5 bases). V was clipped by 5 bases and J by 6 bases, with 13 bases between them. CDR1 MNHEY and CDR2 SVGAGI come from the germline V gene. The CDR3 runs 13 residues. This chain's CDR3 is CASSPTETNGYTF. As DNA, the CDR3 is TGTGCCAGCAGTCCGACAGAAACCAATGGCTACACCTTC.

This chain uses TRBV6-5 with TRBJ2-5, with 9 bases that match TRBD1. The DNA end lines up better with TRBJ2-7; the J call may be wrong. CDR3 size: 15 residues. CDR1 is MNHEY and CDR2 is SVGAGI in the germline V gene. In DNA form, the CDR3 reads TGTGCCAGCAGTTTACAGGGGGCTGGCTCCTACGAGCAGTACTTC. Protein sequence: CASSLQGAGSYEQYF.

The rearrangement uses TRBV9 and TRBJ2-1; maybe TRBD2 (9 bases). The CDR3 runs to 14 residues. V lost 3 bases, J lost 8 bases, and 15 bases lay in between. Germline CDR1 reads SGDLS; CDR2 reads YYNGEE. CDR3 in DNA: TGTGCCAGCAGCGCAGGGGGCGGGGGGGATGAGCAGTTCTTC. It encodes CASSAGGGGDEQFF. The whole variable domain, filled in from reference TRBV9 and TRBJ2-1, reads DSGVTQTPKHLITATGQRVTLRCSPRSGDLSVYWYQQSLDQGLQFLIQYYNGEERAKGNILERFSAQQFPDLHSELNLSSLELGDSALYFCASSAGGGGDEQFFGPGTRLTVL.

The chain recombines TRBV5-6 with TRBJ2-1; D might be TRBD2 (7 bases). The CDR3 extends over 15 amino acids. Trimming removed 4 bases at V and 6 bases at J, with 17 bases between. In germline, CDR1 is SGHDT, CDR2 YYEEEE. The CDR3 protein is CASSGVGGQINEQFF. The CDR3 coding sequence is TGTGCCAGCAGCGGGGTGGGGGGGCAGATCAATGAGCAGTTCTTC.

The V call is TRBV10-3, the J call TRBJ2-1; TRBD2 agrees at 11 bases. V shed 9 bases and J 2 bases; nucleotides not matched to a gene: 6. CDR1 and CDR2 (germline): ENHRY, SYGVKD. The CDR3 length is 15 residues. The CDR3 protein is CAIQGTSGPYNEQFF. In DNA, the CDR3 is TGTGCCATACAAGGGACTAGCGGTCCCTACAATGAGCAGTTCTTC.

Written as DNA, the CDR3 is TGTGCCAGCAGCCCCGGACTAGCGCTCACTTATTCGAACACCGGGGAGCTGTTTTTT. Translation: CASSPGLALTYSNTGELFF. V is TRBV7-9 and J is TRBJ2-2, with 9 bases fitting TRBD2. J lost 0 bases, V lost 5 bases, and 13 bases had no gene match. The CDR3 sequence is 19 residues long. Per germline, CDR1 SEHNR and CDR2 FQNEAQ (reference sequence).

This rearrangement joins TRBV7-9 to TRBJ2-7, with 15 bases aligning to TRBD2. Germline loops: CDR1 SEHNR, CDR2 FQNEAQ (reference sequence). V dropped 6 bases and J dropped 5; count of bases not matched to a gene: 14. The CDR3 covers 18 residues. CDR3 protein: CASRPGGLAGGPRDEQYF. In nucleotides, the CDR3 is TGTGCCAGCAGGCCAGGGGGACTAGCGGGAGGTCCAAGAGACGAGCAGTACTTC.

The chain has TRBV29-1 and TRBJ2-5; D remains ambiguous. The CDR3 covers 11 residues. CDR1 is SQVTM and CDR2 is ANQGSEA in the germline V gene. CDR3 DNA sequence: TGCGCTAGTTATAGTTCGGGTTCCCAGTACTTC. Its protein product is CASYSSGSQYF.

The chain joins TRBV2 to TRBJ2-7, with D uncertain. V shed 3 bases and J shed 5 bases, with 8 bases lying between them. CDR1 and CDR2 from the germline V gene are SNHLY and FYNNEI. The CDR3 totals 12 residues. The CDR3 protein is CASSDAVNEQYF. The CDR3 nucleotides are TGTGCCAGCAGTGATGCAGTGAACGAGCAGTACTTC.

This chain uses TRBV6-5 with TRBJ2-7, with D possibly matching TRBD1 (5 bases). CDR1 is MNHEY, CDR2 SVGAGI, per germline. The CDR3 is 12 residues long. Deletions cut 4 bases from V and 3 bases from J, with 7 bases between. CDR3 sequence (DNA): TGTGCCAGCAGTTTCGACAGCTACGAGCAGTACTTC. Amino acid sequence: CASSFDSYEQYF.

The rearrangement uses TRBV4-3 and TRBJ2-7; 9 nucleotides agree with TRBD2. The CDR3 loop spans 16 amino acids. V was clipped by 0 bases and J by 3 bases; unmatched bases: 6. Per the germline V gene, CDR1 is LGHNA and CDR2 is YSLEER. CDR3 sequence: CASSQDSVAGVYEQYF. The CDR3 DNA follows: TGCGCCAGCAGCCAAGATTCGGTAGCGGGAGTCTACGAGCAGTACTTC.

The chain is built from TRBV10-3 and TRBJ2-3; 8 nucleotides align to TRBD1. CDR3 length: 14 amino acids. Germline loops: CDR1 ENHRY, CDR2 SYGVKD. J gave up 1 base and V 4 bases, and 1 base lay outside the gene matches. The CDR3 DNA reads as TGTGCCATCAGTGTGACAGGGGGCACAGATACGCAGTATTTT. It encodes CAISVTGGTDTQYF.

The rearrangement joins TRBV2 to TRBJ1-2; D is possibly TRBD1 (5 bases). Trimming removed 2 bases from V and 7 bases from J, with 14 bases in between. The CDR3 is made up of 14 amino acids. Germline V gene data show CDR1 as SNHLY and CDR2 as FYNNEI. In nucleotides, the CDR3 is TGTGCCAGCAGTGAAACAGGCAGGGTGTCTGGCTACACCTTC. Protein product: CASSETGRVSGYTF. The variable domain in full, with the rest retrieved from reference TRBV2 and TRBJ1-2, is EPEVTQTPSHQVTQMGQEVILRCVPISNHLYFYWYRQILGQKVEFLVSFYNNEISEKSEIFDDQFSVERPDGSNFTLKIRSTKLEDSAMYFCASSETGRVSGYTFGSGTRLTVV.

The chain employs TRBV9 and TRBJ2-3; no reliable D call. The CDR3 consists of 14 residues. Germline CDR1 reads SGDLS; CDR2 reads YYNGEE. Trimming removed 2 bases from V and 2 bases from J, with 9 bases in between. The chain's CDR3 is CASSVSRNTDTQYF. Written as DNA, the CDR3 is TGTGCCAGCAGCGTCTCCAGGAACACAGATACGCAGTATTTT.